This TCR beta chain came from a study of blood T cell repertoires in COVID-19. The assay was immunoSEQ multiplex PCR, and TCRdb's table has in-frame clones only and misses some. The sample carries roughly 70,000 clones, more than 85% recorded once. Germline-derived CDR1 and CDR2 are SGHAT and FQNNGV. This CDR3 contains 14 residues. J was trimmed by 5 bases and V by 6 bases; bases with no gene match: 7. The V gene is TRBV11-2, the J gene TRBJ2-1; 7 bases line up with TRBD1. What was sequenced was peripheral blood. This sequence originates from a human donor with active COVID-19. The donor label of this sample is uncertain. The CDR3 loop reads CASRLGTANNEQFF. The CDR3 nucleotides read TGTGCCAGCAGGCTTGGGACAGCCAACAATGAGCAGTTCTTC.